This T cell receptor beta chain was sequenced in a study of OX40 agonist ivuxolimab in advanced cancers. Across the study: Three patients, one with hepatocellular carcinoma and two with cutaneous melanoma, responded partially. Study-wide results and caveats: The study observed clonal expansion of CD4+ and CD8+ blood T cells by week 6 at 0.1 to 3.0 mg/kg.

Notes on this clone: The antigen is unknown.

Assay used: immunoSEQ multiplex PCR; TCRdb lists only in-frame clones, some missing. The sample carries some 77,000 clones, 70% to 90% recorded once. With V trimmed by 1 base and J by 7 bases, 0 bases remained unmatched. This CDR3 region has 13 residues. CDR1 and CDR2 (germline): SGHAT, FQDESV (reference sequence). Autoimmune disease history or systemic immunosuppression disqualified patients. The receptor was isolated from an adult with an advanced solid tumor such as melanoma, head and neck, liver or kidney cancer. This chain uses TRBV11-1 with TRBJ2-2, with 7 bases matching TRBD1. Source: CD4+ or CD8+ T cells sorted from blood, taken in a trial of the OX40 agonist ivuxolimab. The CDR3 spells CASSLGQGGELFF. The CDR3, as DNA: TGTGCCAGCAGCTTAGGACAGGGCGGGGAGCTGTTTTTT.